The clone carrying this T cell receptor (beta chain) has more than one count but fewer than ten. The data originate from a study of blood T cells in healthy people across ages. The germline V and J ends were trimmed by 1 base and 8 bases, with 8 bases remaining between them. The CDR3 length is 12 residues. Germline CDR1 reads KGHSH; CDR2 reads LQKENI. It was with a sample-barcoded 5' primer and a J-beta primer mix that a second PCR of about 7 to 12 cycles was run. One entry per CDR3 protein, called by TCRdb with MiXCR from the 5' RACE reads. Among roughly 1.5 million distinct CDR3 sequences listed, about 42% were seen once.

This chain joins TRBV18 and TRBJ1-2; D gene uncertain. The source is a woman between 18 and 29 years old in good health. The sequenced sample was blood. As DNA, the CDR3 is TGTGCCAGCTCACCACAAGGAGAAGGCTACACCTTC. Protein: CASSPQGEGYTF.